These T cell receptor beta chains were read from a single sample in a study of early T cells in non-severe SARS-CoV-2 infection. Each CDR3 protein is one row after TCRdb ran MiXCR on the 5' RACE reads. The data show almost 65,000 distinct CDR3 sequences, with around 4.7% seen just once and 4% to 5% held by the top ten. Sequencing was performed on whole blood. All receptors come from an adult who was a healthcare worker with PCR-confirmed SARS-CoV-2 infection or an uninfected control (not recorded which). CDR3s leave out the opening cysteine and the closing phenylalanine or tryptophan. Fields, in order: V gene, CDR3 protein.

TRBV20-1	SARLSGEETQY
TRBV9	ASSVAPADRERQY
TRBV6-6	ASRTQGVVYGYT
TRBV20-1	SAQREGYEQY
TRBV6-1	ASSENLGQEKLF
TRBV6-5	ASTGLAGTDTQY
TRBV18	ASSSSTGYSNQPQH
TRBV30	AWSDRTSRAGELF
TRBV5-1	ASSLGGQGSEAF
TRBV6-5	ASSSLIENEQF
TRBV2	ASSPRTSGSYNEQF
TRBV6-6	ASSYLPGTPFYEQY
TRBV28	ASRLLGGNQWPQH
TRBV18	ASSPGTSGMHNEQF
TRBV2	ASIGGAYNEQF
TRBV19	ASSMNRVPHNEQF
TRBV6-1	ASSEGAYEQY
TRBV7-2	ASSLSATANTGELF
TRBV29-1	SVSSGRVEAF
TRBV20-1	SATRGQVNSPLH
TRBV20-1	SASGTGYYEQY
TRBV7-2	ASSLKGQNSPLH
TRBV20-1	SARETSSNTEAF
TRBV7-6	ASSLAASGSLSPGELF
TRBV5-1	ASSLSQGRSGELF
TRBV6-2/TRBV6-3	ASSYGGGIAKNIQY
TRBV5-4	ASSWDRDSYEQY
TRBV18	ASSPSVGGGNPNEQF
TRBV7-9	ASSARVGGETQY
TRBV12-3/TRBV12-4	ASSFGGNTGELF
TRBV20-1	SARAPRANQPQH
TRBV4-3	ASSQAQRLGTDTQY
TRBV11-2	ASSSHREQY
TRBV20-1	SARGALISTDTQY
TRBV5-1	ASSYGTYEQY
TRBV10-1	ASSDASTDTQY
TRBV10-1	ASSELQRPRDEQF
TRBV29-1	SVVEVGRDSDNEQF